This TCR beta chain was obtained from a study of cytomegalovirus exposure and HLA in healthy donors (dated by TCRdb to 2016 to 2017). In the study overall: An earlier analysis of roughly 610 of the donors reported roughly 300 Gb of sequence data and 117 million unique TCR beta sequences obtained from about 179 million T cells. An early release that covered some 630 HLA-typed donors contained approximately 300 gigabases of sequencing data and tens of millions of unique TCR sequences. Of the 300 to 500 genotyped donors, approximately 80% were placed in the genetic ancestry cluster associated with self-reported Caucasian donors. The study aimed to test whether cataloging public T cell receptors could reveal signatures of past pathogen exposure. Using immunosequencing, the study profiled T cell repertoires from roughly 650 subjects and related those repertoires to cytomegalovirus serostatus. Along with the approximately 670-subject first cohort, a separate validation cohort of about 110 different subjects was used. To predict cytomegalovirus infection status, the study brought together high-throughput TCR immunosequencing, statistical association of individual TCRs with disease status, and machine learning. A later analysis re-examined previously published TCR beta repertoires from about 670 donors and added high-resolution HLA genotyping to investigate patterns of TCR occurrence. The later analysis used no new phenotypic data to find candidate immune exposures, relying instead on TCR beta sequences and their occurrence across donors. An earlier analysis of fewer than 750 of the donors used high-throughput TCR beta sequencing to judge whether each TCR beta V gene segment behaved as functional or pseudogenic. Alongside the repertoire data, information on donor age, sex, ethnicity and CMV serostatus was compiled. In a later genetic analysis, genome-wide SNP genotypes for about three fifths of the 666 donors were used, and that subset was treated as a discovery cohort. Every discovery cohort repertoire had been produced on one sequencing platform. Both class I and class II loci were covered by HLA typing, at four-digit resolution. Typing coverage differed by locus: A, B, C, DRB1 and DQB1 were typed in roughly 620-630 donors, DQA1 in approximately 520, DPA1 in approximately 610, and DPB1 in 450 to 480. Four to six DR-DQ haplotypes were handled as single units for association and clustering because linkage in the cohort was strong. Across around 400 genotyped donors of the cohort, an average of about 200,000 unique TCR beta nucleotide sequences per donor were sequenced, and roughly 20% of those sequences were non-productive.

In total, 600 or so healthy bone marrow donors made up the cohort. At the time of sampling, every cohort member was nominally healthy, though immune exposures that went unrecorded were likely present. The donor tested CMV seronegative, placing the donor among the 350 or so seronegative members of the cohort. Each donor provided a peripheral blood sample, and peripheral blood mononuclear cells were used for TCR beta sequencing. The Qiagen DNeasy Blood Extraction Kit was used to extract genomic DNA from the blood cell samples. Its CDR3 holds 16 amino acids, cysteine through phenylalanine. Kept here is only the CDR3 DNA, which spans 48 bases and is read in frame from base 1. Trimming at the junction amounts to 7 bases on V and 2 bases on J, and the germline ends lie 20 bases apart. CDR1 and CDR2, per the germline V gene, are MDHEN and SYDVKM. Paper-wide results and their limitations: The authors suggested that the approach could potentially be extended to other disease states and immunological phenotypes. While some public TCRs were present in many individuals, most TCR sequences turned up only very rarely across donors. In both the original and validation cohorts, the classifier was reported to diagnose cytomegalovirus status with high specificity and sensitivity. The study listed around 160 TCR beta chains as associated with cytomegalovirus. HLA typing was unavailable for some donors at each locus, so association tests used only the typed subset. Correlated functional status among segregating V segments might reflect linkage disequilibrium, but an unknown experimental factor could not be ruled out. This cohort had only TCR beta chains sequenced, and the lack of alpha or paired-chain data limited which features could be detected. Strong co-occurrence of HLA alleles, especially DR and DQ, made assigning TCR associations to individual alleles difficult. Because counts were too low, about 18 rarely observed V segments, including chromosome 9 orphons, were left out of the earlier analysis of several hundred of the donors. A further reported finding was that TCR beta sequences accurately predicted the HLA-A and HLA-B alleles for most subjects in the first cohort. The 87-base-pair reads could not distinguish some IMGT-functional V segments, including TRBV6-2 and TRBV6-3, so those segments were excluded. Compared with equally common non-associated chains, HLA-associated TCR beta chains in a later analysis were more clonally expanded and had lower generation probabilities. Specific HLA alleles were associated with over 15,000 TCR beta sequences at a false discovery rate of 0.05 in a later analysis. In a later genetic analysis, a missense DCLRE1C variant was associated with V-gene and J-gene trimming of TCR beta chains, and the association was replicated in an independent cohort. A group of highly shared sequence variants was considered likely to be a technical artifact of the sequencing pipeline. The presence/absence analyses assumed that sequencing depth was roughly uniform across donors, and that assumption may not be true. A later analysis found that most CMV-associated TCR beta chains appeared HLA-restricted, with HLA associations seemingly driven largely by CMV exposure. The only immune exposure information available for the cohort was CMV serostatus. Broadly in line with IMGT annotations, most TCR beta V segments showed up in productive rearrangements about 90% or about 30% of the time in an earlier analysis of 450 to 750 of the donors. Compared with the approximately 710-donor mean, donors in an Asian-associated ancestry cluster had fewer N-insertions in productive TCRs, according to a later genetic analysis. According to a later analysis, parvovirus B19, influenza, CMV and Epstein-Barr virus appeared linked to several top co-occurrence clusters. A later analysis found that TCR association rates varied across HLA loci, with DRB1 alleles showing the most associated TCRs and HLA-C alleles the fewest. In vitro tests confirmed that a few of the cytomegalovirus-associated TCR beta chains recognize cytomegalovirus antigens.

To note about this clone: Its antigen is still unknown. There are no base qualities to consult, and no much larger clone falls within one base.

Receptor amplification or capture employed the immunoSEQ multiplex PCR assay. The multiplex PCR relied on a mix of 60 forward primers for TCR Vbeta segments and 13 reverse primers for TCR Jbeta segments. A multiplex PCR assay on genomic DNA amplified the CDR3 region of rearranged TCR beta genes. On the Illumina HiSeq System, the amplified TCR beta libraries were sequenced as 87-base-pair reads. Processing in the source paper ran as follows. A later analysis tallied roughly 76 million unique TCR beta chains across the 666 repertoires, and roughly 11 million of those chains were shared by two or more donors. A nearest-neighbor algorithm error-corrected the raw reads and collapsed the reads into unique sequences, merging closely related sequences to remove PCR and sequencing errors. CDR3 sequences were aligned to IMGT reference sequences to assign V, D and J gene segments. For a sequence to be retained, a match of at least six nucleotides was required to both a V gene segment and a J gene segment. Rearrangements were called productive when the CDR3 lacked stop codons and stayed in frame with V and J; all others were non-productive. Following IMGT convention, CDR3 was defined as the stretch from the second conserved V-encoded cysteine to the conserved J-encoded phenylalanine. Sequences without an unambiguous match to a single V gene segment were excluded from the earlier analysis of about 630 of the donors. An earlier analysis of approximately 590 of the donors called V segments functional above 56.7% productive rearrangements and segregating when the between-donor standard deviation exceeded 5%. A statistical classification framework was built for diagnosing cytomegalovirus status from the catalog of TCR beta chain sequences. A later analysis assigned V and J genes by comparing TCR nucleotide sequences with IMGT/GENE-DB human TR gene sequences. The TCRdist pipeline was used in a later analysis to assign CDR3 sequences and most-parsimonious VDJ recombination scenarios. In a later analysis, each TCR beta chain was defined by its CDR3 amino acid sequence together with its V-gene family, and reads without a unique V-gene family were excluded. As a way to deal with suspected cross-contamination and a sequencing artifact, a later analysis dropped more than 500 nucleotide sequences that were highly shared and had low generation probability. In a later analysis, a clonal expansion index was calculated for each public chain from normalized within-repertoire ranks of inferred template counts. In a later analysis, generation probabilities were computed using a VDJ recombination model fitted to out-of-frame rearrangements, and the results were checked against IGoR. In a later analysis, hypergeometric tests were used to score TCR-TCR, TCR-HLA and TCR-CMV co-occurrence, with a repertoire-size bias correction applied to TCR pairs. A later analysis estimated false discovery rates by permuting HLA or CMV assignments 20 times. In a later analysis, co-occurring TCRs were grouped using DBSCAN, with TCRdist sequence similarity added in when clustering inside HLA-allele-positive subsets. For co-occurrence clustering, repertoires with fewer than 30,000 or more than 120,000 public chains were excluded, along with roughly 5 repertoires with anomalous nucleotide sharing. TCRdb provides this immuneACCESS table in a form limited to in-frame rearrangements. Some clones are lacking; in checked studies, under half of them reflect an unresolved V gene, and why the rest are absent is not known. The V and J calls and clone size were taken over from that table, and D and trimming were inferred from the DNA. For this sample there are about 140,000 clones; roughly 85% appear just once. Roughly 3.5% of the sample is in the top ten clones.

The rearranged segments are TRBV28 and TRBJ2-5, with TRBD2 tentatively as D gene (6 bases match). This receptor was identified in a male donor in good health and CMV-seronegative. The sample taken for sequencing was PBMCs. The CDR3 protein sequence reads: CASNSWRERAQETQYF. The bases are TGTGCCAGCAATTCCTGGAGGGAGCGGGCTCAAGAGACCCAGTACTTC.